The present T cell receptor (beta chain) was sequenced within a study of blood T cell repertoires in COVID-19. Study-level information: Material from acute and convalescent COVID-19 was sourced from the United States, Italy and Spain. T cells, B-cell-depleted T cells, or PBMCs supplied cDNA or gDNA.

With 4 bases removed from V and 0 bases from J, the gap between germline ends came to 16 bases. Germline values: CDR1 SGHTA, CDR2 FQGNSA. The CDR3 extends over 17 amino acids. The authors' processing: Reference gene primers were amplified, and this amplification served to estimate nucleated cell counts. Generated by immunoSEQ multiplex PCR, the TCRdb table keeps only in-frame clones and is missing some. That table furnishes V, J and clone size, whereas the DNA furnished D and trimming. The sample lists approximately 100,000 clones; around 88% were seen once. Material for sequencing was peripheral blood. This TCR came from a human donor with acute or convalescent COVID-19. The donor label of this sample is uncertain. The genes are TRBV7-2 and TRBJ1-3; D gene uncertain. Here the CDR3 DNA reads TGTGCCAGCAGCTCCCTTTCGAGGTCAAACTCTGGAAACACCATATATTTT. Amino acids: CASSSLSRSNSGNTIYF.